This T cell receptor beta chain was profiled in a study of cytomegalovirus exposure and HLA in healthy donors. PCR was performed using 60 Vbeta and 13 Jbeta primers. TCRdb keeps only in-frame clones here, not all; method: immunoSEQ multiplex PCR. This sample has around 82,000 clones, with over 70% found just once. The CDR3 has 16 residues. From germline, CDR1 is ENHRY and CDR2 SYGVKD. V lost 3 bases to trimming and J lost 4 bases; unmatched junction nucleotides: 9. Source material: PBMCs. V usage is TRBV10-3 and J usage is TRBJ2-5; 9 nucleotides align to TRBD1. The clonotype comes from a male donor in good health and CMV-seropositive. The CDR3 here is CAISDPGTGSGETQYF. Written as DNA, the CDR3 is TGTGCCATCAGTGACCCCGGGACAGGGAGCGGAGAGACCCAGTACTTC.